Here is one TCR beta chain with its context. Its antigen remains unknown. This record comes from a study of T-cell memory formation after mild COVID-19. Whole-study context: Clusters were largely donor specific. Study-wide results and caveats: CM and EM subsets held most contracting CD4+ clones; EMRA held CD8+ ones. Later expanders leaned CD4+, whereas day 15 to 85 contracting clones were balanced CD4/CD8.

The TCR alpha and TCR beta cDNA libraries, bearing sample barcodes and UMIs, were generated by 5'RACE using constant-segment primers. TCRdb independently ran MiXCR on the 5' RACE reads; one entry per CDR3 protein. The sample gives more than 300,000 distinct CDR3 sequences, 20% to 25% of which show up once; approximately 22% is in the top ten. CDR1 is SGHRS, CDR2 YFSETQ, per germline. The CDR3 contains 14 residues. Trimming removed 0 bases at V and 11 bases at J, with 15 bases between. The chain joins TRBV5-1 to TRBJ2-1; D is possibly TRBD2 (6 bases). The specimen was PBMCs or a T cell subset sorted from them (not recorded which). The TCR was taken from a man aged 18 to 30 who had mild COVID-19 (a few samples of this study predate the infection). Cell type and time point are not known. The CDR3 sequence: CASSLAGREVQQFF. In nucleotides, the CDR3 is TGCGCCAGCAGCTTGGCGGGCAGGGAGGTCCAGCAGTTCTTC.